This T cell receptor beta chain was documented in a study of cytomegalovirus exposure and HLA in healthy donors. Primers for the PCR totalled 60 Vbeta and 13 Jbeta. Profiled with immunoSEQ multiplex PCR; TCRdb holds only in-frame clones, not every one. The data contain approximately 100,000 clones, around three quarters of them singletons. This clone is labeled medium-sized. The source of this sequence is a female donor in good health and CMV-seropositive. The sample comprised PBMCs.

The CDR3 reads CASSVFAGGSYNEQFF. CDR3 in DNA: TGTGCCAGCAGCGTGTTTGCGGGTGGCTCCTACAATGAGCAGTTCTTC. This rearrangement joins TRBV25-1 to TRBJ2-1; possible D gene TRBD2, 5 bases. The ends were cut back, 6 bases at V and 0 bases at J, with 15 bases in the middle. The CDR3 is 16 amino acids. Germline V gene lookup returns CDR1 MGHDK and CDR2 SYGVNS.